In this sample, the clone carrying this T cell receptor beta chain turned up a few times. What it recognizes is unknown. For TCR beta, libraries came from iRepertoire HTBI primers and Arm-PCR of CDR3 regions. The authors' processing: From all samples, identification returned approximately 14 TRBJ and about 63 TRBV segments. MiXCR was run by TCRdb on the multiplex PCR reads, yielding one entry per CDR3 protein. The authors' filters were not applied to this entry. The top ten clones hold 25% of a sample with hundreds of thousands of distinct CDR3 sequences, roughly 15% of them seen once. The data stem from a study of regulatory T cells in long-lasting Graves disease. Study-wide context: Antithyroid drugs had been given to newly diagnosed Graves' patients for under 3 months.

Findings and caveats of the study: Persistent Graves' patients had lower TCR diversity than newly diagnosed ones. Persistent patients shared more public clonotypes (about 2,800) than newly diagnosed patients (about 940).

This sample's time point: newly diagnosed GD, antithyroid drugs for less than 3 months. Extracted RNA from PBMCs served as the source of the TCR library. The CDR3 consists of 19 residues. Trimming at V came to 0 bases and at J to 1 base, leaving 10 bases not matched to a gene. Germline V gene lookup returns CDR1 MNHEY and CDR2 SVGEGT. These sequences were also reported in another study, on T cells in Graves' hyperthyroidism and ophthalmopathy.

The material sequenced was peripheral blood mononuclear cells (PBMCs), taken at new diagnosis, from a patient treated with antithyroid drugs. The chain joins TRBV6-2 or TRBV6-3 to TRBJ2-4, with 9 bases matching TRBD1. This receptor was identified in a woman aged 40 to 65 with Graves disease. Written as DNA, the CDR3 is TGTGCCAGCAGTTACTCGAGGGACAGGGTAGGGATTGCCAAAAACATTCAGTACTTC. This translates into CASSYSRDRVGIAKNIQYF.